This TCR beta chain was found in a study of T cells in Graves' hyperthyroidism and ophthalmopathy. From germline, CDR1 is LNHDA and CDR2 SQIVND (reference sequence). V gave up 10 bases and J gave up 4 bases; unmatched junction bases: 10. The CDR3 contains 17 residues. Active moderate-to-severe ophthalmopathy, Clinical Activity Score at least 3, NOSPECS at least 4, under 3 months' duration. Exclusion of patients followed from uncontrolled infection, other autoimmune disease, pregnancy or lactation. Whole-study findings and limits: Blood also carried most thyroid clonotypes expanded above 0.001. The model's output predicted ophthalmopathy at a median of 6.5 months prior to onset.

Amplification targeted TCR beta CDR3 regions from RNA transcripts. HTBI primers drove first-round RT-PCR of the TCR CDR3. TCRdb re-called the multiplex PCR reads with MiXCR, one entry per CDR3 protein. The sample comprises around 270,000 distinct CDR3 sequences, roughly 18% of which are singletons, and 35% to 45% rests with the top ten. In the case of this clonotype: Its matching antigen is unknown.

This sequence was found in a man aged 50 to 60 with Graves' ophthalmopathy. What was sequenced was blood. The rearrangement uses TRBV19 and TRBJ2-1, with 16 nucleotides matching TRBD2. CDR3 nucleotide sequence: TGTGCCACCTCCCAGGGACTAGCGGGAGGGCCTTACAATGAGCAGTTCTTC. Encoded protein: CATSQGLAGGPYNEQFF.